Described below is a single TCR beta chain sequence and its context. Sequencing was performed with immunoSEQ multiplex PCR; in TCRdb, only in-frame clones are kept and a portion is missing. The sample shows tens of thousands of clones, approximately 90% of them seen only once. The sample comes from a study of control samples from healthy donors and cancer patients. The J segment lost 6 bases and the V segment lost 0 bases, leaving 10 bases of the junction unmatched. CDR1 SGHRS and CDR2 YFSETQ come from the germline V gene. The CDR3 loop spans 16 amino acids. The rearrangement links TRBV5-1 to TRBJ1-1, with 8 bases lining up with TRBD1. The specimen was blood. This clonotype was obtained from a woman in her seventies in good health. CDR3 DNA sequence: TGCGCCAGCAGCTTGGCCGGACAGGGTGGGATTCCTGAAGCTTTCTTT. This encodes CASSLAGQGGIPEAFF.